This is a list of T cell receptor beta chains from one sample in a study of blood T cell repertoires in COVID-19. The table came from immunoSEQ multiplex PCR; TCRdb's copy has only in-frame clones and leaves some out. The repertoire holds under 250,000 clones, about nine tenths seen once, with 5.5% to 6.5% in the top ten. Sequences were obtained from peripheral blood. The source is a man aged 55 to 70 who had recovered from COVID-19. The CDR3 runs from the conserved cysteine through the conserved F or W. A D gene is named only where the DNA matches it firmly. Clone size is not always given. Where it is, it says once, few, many or a class for expanded clones.

CDR3aa	CDR3nt	j_gene	v_gene	d_gene	abundance
CASRDGGRETQYF	TGTGCCAGCAGGGACGGGGGGAGGGAGACCCAGTACTTC	TRBJ2-5	TRBV6-5	TRBD2	.
CASSVVPSGGGGTEAFF	TGTGCCAGCAGCGTAGTCCCCTCGGGGGGGGGTGGCACTGAAGCTTTCTTT	TRBJ1-1	TRBV9	.	.
CASAHPSTDTQYF	TGTGCCAGCGCACACCCGAGCACAGATACGCAGTATTTT	TRBJ2-3	TRBV7-2	.	few
CASQRQGALYEQYF	TGTGCCAGCCAACGACAGGGGGCTTTGTACGAGCAGTACTTC	TRBJ2-7	TRBV2	TRBD1	.
CASSWTSGSGEQFF	TGTGCCAGCAGCTGGACTAGCGGGAGCGGTGAGCAGTTCTTC	TRBJ2-1	TRBV2	TRBD2	.
CASRPPDRGGNTIYF	TGTGCCAGCAGACCACCTGACAGGGGTGGAAACACCATATATTTT	TRBJ1-3	TRBV7-9	TRBD1	.
CASSPISSTDTQYF	TGTGCCAGCTCACCAATCTCCTCCACAGATACGCAGTATTTT	TRBJ2-3	TRBV18	.	.
CSVHPGQGAILGGTEAFF	TGCAGCGTCCATCCGGGACAGGGGGCCATACTTGGAGGCACTGAAGCTTTCTTT	TRBJ1-1	TRBV29-1	TRBD1	.
CASSSEHIIHEQYF	TGCGCCAGCAGCTCGGAGCATATAATCCACGAGCAGTACTTC	TRBJ2-7	TRBV5-1	.	.
CASSSRDGRPRLPAGYTF	TGTGCCAGCAGCTCCAGGGACGGGAGGCCACGTTTGCCCGCTGGCTACACCTTC	TRBJ1-2	TRBV7-3	.	.
CASGFWTGHTGELFF	TGTGCTAGTGGTTTCTGGACAGGGCACACCGGGGAGCTGTTTTTT	TRBJ2-2	TRBV12-5	TRBD1	few
CASRLDRESYF	TGTGCCAGCAGATTGGACAGGGAGTCGTATTTT	TRBJ2-3	TRBV2	TRBD1	once
CASSPLTGSGYGYTF	TGTGCCAGCTCACCACTGACAGGTTCGGGCTATGGCTACACCTTC	TRBJ1-2	TRBV18	.	.
CASSERASSETQYF	TGTGCCAGCAGTGAACGGGCTAGCAGCGAGACCCAGTACTTC	TRBJ2-5	TRBV25-1	.	.
CASSRVTGLGGSSYNSPLHF	TGCGCCAGCAGCCGGGTTACAGGGCTAGGGGGAAGCTCCTATAATTCACCCCTCCACTTT	TRBJ1-6	TRBV4-1	.	.
CASSFGRAANYGYTF	TGTGCCAGCAGTTTTGGGAGAGCTGCTAACTATGGCTACACCTTC	TRBJ1-2	TRBV28	.	.
CASSLAGTGSVQPQHF	TGTGCCAGCAGCTTGGCCGGGACAGGGTCGGTGCAGCCCCAGCATTTT	TRBJ1-5	TRBV5-6	TRBD1	.
CASSHRDTGTGELFF	TGTGCCAGCAGCCATCGGGACACCGGCACCGGGGAGCTGTTTTTT	TRBJ2-2	TRBV2	.	.
CASRTPGVRGTEAFF	TGTGCCAGCAGGACACCCGGGGTGAGGGGGACTGAAGCTTTCTTT	TRBJ1-1	TRBV6-5	.	.
CASSPNGGREQYF	TGTGCCAGCAGCCCGAACGGGGGGCGAGAGCAGTACTTC	TRBJ2-7	TRBV7-2	.	.
CASSPEPSGRNEQFF	TGTGCCAGCAGCCCAGAGCCTAGCGGGAGGAATGAGCAGTTCTTC	TRBJ2-1	TRBV11-3	TRBD2	.
CSASGSGRFETQYF	TGCAGTGCTAGTGGTAGCGGGAGATTTGAGACCCAGTACTTC	TRBJ2-5	TRBV20-1	TRBD2	.
CASSGEGLRETQYF	TGCGCCAGCAGCGGAGAGGGACTGAGAGAGACCCAGTACTTC	TRBJ2-5	TRBV5-1	.	.
CASSYGLANTGELFF	TGTGCCAGCAGTTACGGGCTCGCGAACACCGGGGAGCTGTTTTTT	TRBJ2-2	TRBV6-5	.	.
CASNATPQTGLSSGNTIYF	TGCGCCAGCAACGCAACCCCCCAAACAGGGCTCTCCTCTGGAAACACCATATATTTT	TRBJ1-3	TRBV10-2	.	.
CASRQGNEKLFF	TGTGCCAGCAGACAGGGAAATGAAAAACTGTTTTTT	TRBJ1-4	TRBV27	.	.
CASSQQGTEQYF	TGTGCCAGTAGCCAGCAGGGAACCGAGCAGTACTTC	TRBJ2-7	TRBV19	.	.
CASSLDPGGYEQYF	TGCGCCAGCAGCTTGGATCCGGGGGGCTACGAGCAGTACTTC	TRBJ2-7	TRBV5-1	TRBD2	.
CASSLLGTGGYEQYF	TGTGCCAGCAGTTTACTAGGCACAGGGGGCTACGAGCAGTACTTC	TRBJ2-7	TRBV27	TRBD1	.
CASSPDSLTDTQYF	TGTGCCAGCAGCCCGGACTCCCTCACAGATACGCAGTATTTT	TRBJ2-3	TRBV3-1/TRBV3-2	.	.
CASNERQGIGNEQFF	TGTGCCAGTAATGAGAGGCAGGGAATCGGGAATGAGCAGTTCTTC	TRBJ2-1	TRBV19	.	once
CASSFMSGGARDTQYF	TGTGCCAGCAGCTTCATGAGCGGGGGGGCACGAGATACGCAGTATTTT	TRBJ2-3	TRBV5-6	TRBD2	.
CASISSQGIRGNTIYF	TGTGCCAGCATTTCGTCACAGGGGATCCGTGGAAACACCATATATTTT	TRBJ1-3	TRBV28	TRBD1	once
CASSSRDRNEQFF	TGTGCCAGCAGTTCACGGGACAGGAATGAGCAGTTCTTC	TRBJ2-1	TRBV6-5	TRBD1	.
CASSPAGGYTGELFF	TGTGCCAGCAGTCCAGCGGGAGGGTACACCGGGGAGCTGTTTTTT	TRBJ2-2	TRBV28	TRBD2	.
CASSLSPGISTGELFF	TGTGCCAGCAGTTTATCGCCGGGGATTTCCACCGGGGAGCTGTTTTTT	TRBJ2-2	TRBV27	.	.
CASQTSGSYEQYF	TGTGCCAGCCAGACTAGCGGGTCCTACGAGCAGTACTTC	TRBJ2-7	TRBV7-2	TRBD2	.
CASSLRLAGVLNEQFF	TGTGCCAGCAGCCTACGACTAGCGGGAGTTCTTAATGAGCAGTTCTTC	TRBJ2-1	TRBV9	TRBD2	.
CASSSTGTSPGGNSPLHF	TGTGCCAGCAGCTCGACCGGGACCTCCCCCGGGGGTAATTCACCCCTCCACTTT	TRBJ1-6	TRBV5-5	.	.
CASSPDRDEQYF	TGTGCCAGCAGCCCGGACAGGGACGAGCAGTACTTC	TRBJ2-7	TRBV3-1/TRBV3-2	TRBD1	.
CASSTEPGELFF	TGTGCCAGCAGCACAGAGCCCGGGGAGCTGTTTTTT	TRBJ2-2	TRBV7-3	.	once
CATSSSANYGYTF	TGTGCCACTTCTTCTTCGGCTAACTATGGCTACACCTTC	TRBJ1-2	TRBV18	.	.
CSASDLAPAEAFF	TGCAGTGCTAGTGACTTGGCTCCAGCTGAAGCTTTCTTT	TRBJ1-1	TRBV20-1	.	.
CASSLGQGNNQPQHF	TGTGCCAGCAGCTTAGGTCAGGGGAACAATCAGCCCCAGCATTTT	TRBJ1-5	TRBV7-8	.	.
CASNPSGTGRNDEQYF	TGTGCCAGCAACCCATCCGGGACAGGGCGCAACGACGAGCAGTACTTC	TRBJ2-7	TRBV6-6	TRBD1	.
CASSLNPWAGVDGTEAFF	TGCGCCAGCAGCTTGAATCCGTGGGCAGGGGTTGATGGCACTGAAGCTTTCTTT	TRBJ1-1	TRBV5-1	.	once
CASAPSGSFGEQFF	TGTGCCAGCGCTCCTAGCGGGAGTTTTGGTGAGCAGTTCTTC	TRBJ2-1	TRBV2	TRBD2	once
CASTADRYNEQFF	TGTGCCAGTACCGCGGACAGATACAATGAGCAGTTCTTC	TRBJ2-1	TRBV19	.	few
CASSPTVISGNTIYF	TGTGCCAGCTCACCAACAGTGATCTCTGGAAACACCATATATTTT	TRBJ1-3	TRBV18	.	.
CASSTSGTALSGNTIYF	TGTGCCAGTAGTACCTCCGGGACAGCGCTCTCTGGAAACACCATATATTTT	TRBJ1-3	TRBV19	TRBD1	.
CAWSASTGNEQYF	TGTGCCTGGAGTGCCTCTACAGGCAACGAGCAGTACTTC	TRBJ2-7	TRBV30	.	.